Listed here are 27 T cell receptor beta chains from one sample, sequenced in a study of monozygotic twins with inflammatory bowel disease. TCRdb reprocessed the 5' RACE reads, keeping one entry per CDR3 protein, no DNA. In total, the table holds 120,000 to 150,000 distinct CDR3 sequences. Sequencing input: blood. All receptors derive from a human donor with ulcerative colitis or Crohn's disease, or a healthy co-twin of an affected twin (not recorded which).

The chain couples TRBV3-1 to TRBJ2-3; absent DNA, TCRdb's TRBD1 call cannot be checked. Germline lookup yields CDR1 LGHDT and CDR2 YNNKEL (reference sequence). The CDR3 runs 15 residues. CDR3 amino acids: CASSHSGGQTDTQYF.

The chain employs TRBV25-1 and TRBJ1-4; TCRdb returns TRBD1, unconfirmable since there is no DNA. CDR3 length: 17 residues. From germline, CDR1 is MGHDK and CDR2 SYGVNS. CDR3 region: CASSDGQGAHSNEKLFF.

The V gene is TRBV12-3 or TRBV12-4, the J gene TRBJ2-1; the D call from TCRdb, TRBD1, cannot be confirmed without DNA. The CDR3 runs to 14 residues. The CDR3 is CASKQQGAYNEQFF.

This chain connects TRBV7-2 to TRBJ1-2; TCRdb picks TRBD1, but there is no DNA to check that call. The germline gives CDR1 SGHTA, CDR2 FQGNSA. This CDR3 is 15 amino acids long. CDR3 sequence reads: CASSLDPGSGYGYTF.

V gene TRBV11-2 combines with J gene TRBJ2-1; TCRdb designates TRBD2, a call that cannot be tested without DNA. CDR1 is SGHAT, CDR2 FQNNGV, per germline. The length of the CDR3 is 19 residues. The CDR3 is CASSYPTTPQAGGLNEQFF.

This CDR3 is CSARDGLHEQFF. This sequence joins TRBV20-1 and TRBJ2-1; the D gene TCRdb calls, TRBD2, cannot be checked with no DNA. Germline V gene lookup returns CDR1 DFQATT and CDR2 SNEGSKA (reference sequence). The CDR3 has 12 amino acids.

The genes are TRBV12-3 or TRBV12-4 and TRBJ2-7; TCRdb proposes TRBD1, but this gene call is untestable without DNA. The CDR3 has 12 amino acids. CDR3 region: CASSLGDTAWYF.

CDR3 loop: CASSIPGAAKNTEAFF. The chain employs TRBV19 and TRBJ1-1; TCRdb names TRBD1, which stays unverified in the absence of DNA. Per germline, CDR1 LNHDA and CDR2 SQIVND (reference sequence). CDR3 length: 16 amino acids.

The CDR3 sequence: CASSIRGSSYNEQFF. The gene calls are TRBV27 and TRBJ2-1; TCRdb outputs TRBD1, but without DNA this stays unchecked. The CDR3 totals 15 residues. CDR1 MNHEY and CDR2 SMNVEV come from the germline V gene (reference sequence).

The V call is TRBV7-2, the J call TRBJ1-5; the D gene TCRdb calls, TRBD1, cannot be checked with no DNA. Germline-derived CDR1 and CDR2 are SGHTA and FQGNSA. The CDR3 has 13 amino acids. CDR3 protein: CASSLEGEQPQHF.

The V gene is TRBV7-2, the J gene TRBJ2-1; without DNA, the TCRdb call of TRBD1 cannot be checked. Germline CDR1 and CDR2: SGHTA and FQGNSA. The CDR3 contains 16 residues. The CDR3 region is CASSLDRDRVLNEQFF.

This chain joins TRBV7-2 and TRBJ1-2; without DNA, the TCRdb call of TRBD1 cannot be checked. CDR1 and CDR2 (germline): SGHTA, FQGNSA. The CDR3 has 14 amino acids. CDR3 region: CASSLSGGWNGYTF. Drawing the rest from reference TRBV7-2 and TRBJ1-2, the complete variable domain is GAGVSQSPSNKVTEKGKDVELRCDPISGHTALYWYRQSLGQGLEFLIYFQGNSAPDKSGLPSDRFSAERTGGSVSTLTIQRTQQEDSAVYLCASSLSGGWNGYTFGSGTRLTVV.

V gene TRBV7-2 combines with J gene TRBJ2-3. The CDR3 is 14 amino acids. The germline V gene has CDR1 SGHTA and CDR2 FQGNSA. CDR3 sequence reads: CASSSAEFTDTQYF.

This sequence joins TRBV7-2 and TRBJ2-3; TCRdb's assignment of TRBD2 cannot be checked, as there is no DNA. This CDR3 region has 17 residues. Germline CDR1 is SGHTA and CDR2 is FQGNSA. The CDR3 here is CASSLAAGGPRVDTQYF.

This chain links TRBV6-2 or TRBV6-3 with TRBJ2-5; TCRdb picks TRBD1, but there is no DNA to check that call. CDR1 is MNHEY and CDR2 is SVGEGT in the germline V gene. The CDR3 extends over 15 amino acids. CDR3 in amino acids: CASKRTGTSQETQYF.

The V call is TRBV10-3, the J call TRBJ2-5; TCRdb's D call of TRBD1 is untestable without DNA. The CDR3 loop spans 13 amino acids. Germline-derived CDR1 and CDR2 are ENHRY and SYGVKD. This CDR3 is CAISVGQQETQYF.

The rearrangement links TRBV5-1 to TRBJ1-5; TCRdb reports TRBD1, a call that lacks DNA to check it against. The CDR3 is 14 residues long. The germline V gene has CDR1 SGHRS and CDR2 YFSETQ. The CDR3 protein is CASSPRGGHQPQHF.

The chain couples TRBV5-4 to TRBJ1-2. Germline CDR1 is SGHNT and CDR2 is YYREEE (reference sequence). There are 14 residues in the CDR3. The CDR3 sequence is CASSNGGGNYGYTF.

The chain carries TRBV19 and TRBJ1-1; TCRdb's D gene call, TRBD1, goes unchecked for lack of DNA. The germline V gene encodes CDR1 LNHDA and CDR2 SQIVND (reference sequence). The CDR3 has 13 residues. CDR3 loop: CASRNRGSTEAFF.

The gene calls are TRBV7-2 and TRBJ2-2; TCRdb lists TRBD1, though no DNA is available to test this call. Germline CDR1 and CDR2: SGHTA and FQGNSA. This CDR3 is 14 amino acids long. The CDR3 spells CASSLAGGTGELFF.

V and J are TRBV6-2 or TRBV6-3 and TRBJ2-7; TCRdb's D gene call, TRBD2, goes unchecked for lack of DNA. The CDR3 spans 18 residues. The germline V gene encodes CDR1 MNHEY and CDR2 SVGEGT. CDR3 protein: CASSYSTAQQESSYEQYF.

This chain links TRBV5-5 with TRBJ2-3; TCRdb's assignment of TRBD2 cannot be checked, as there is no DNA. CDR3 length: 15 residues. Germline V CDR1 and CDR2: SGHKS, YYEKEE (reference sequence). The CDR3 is CASSSSGGSPDTQYF.

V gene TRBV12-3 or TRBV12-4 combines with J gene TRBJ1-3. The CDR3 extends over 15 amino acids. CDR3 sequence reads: CASSSKGYSGNTIYF.

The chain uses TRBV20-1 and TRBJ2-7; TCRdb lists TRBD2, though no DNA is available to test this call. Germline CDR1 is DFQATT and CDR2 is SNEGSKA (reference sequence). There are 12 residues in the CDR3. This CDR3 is CSGLAHPYDQYF.

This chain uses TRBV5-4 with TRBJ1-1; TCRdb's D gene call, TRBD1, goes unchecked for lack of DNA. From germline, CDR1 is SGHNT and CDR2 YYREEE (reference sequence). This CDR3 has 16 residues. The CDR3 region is CASSLGDRVKGTEAFF.

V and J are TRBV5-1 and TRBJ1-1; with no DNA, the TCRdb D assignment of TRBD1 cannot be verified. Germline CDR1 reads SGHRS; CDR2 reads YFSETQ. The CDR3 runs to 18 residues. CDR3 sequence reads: CASSLIPGTGTANTEAFF.

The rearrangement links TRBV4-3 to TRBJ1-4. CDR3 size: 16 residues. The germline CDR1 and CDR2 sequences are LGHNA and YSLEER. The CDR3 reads CASSQDLGGANEKLFF.